The T cell receptor beta chain under discussion was sequenced for a study of blood T cell repertoires in COVID-19. Profiled with immunoSEQ multiplex PCR; TCRdb holds only in-frame clones, not every one. The sample carries about 310,000 clones, nearly 90% recorded once. What the recovered Cohort 3 donors had was two negative PCRs, clearance, or symptom resolution. Germline-derived CDR1 and CDR2 are MNHEY and SVGEGT. V lost 0 bases and J 0 bases, leaving 8 bases between the germline ends. This CDR3 has 15 amino acids. This TCR came from a woman in her thirties who had recovered from COVID-19. Sequencing was done on a sample of PBMCs or T cells enriched from blood (not recorded which). The V call is TRBV6-2 or TRBV6-3, the J call TRBJ1-2, with a tentative D call TRBD1 (5 bases). The CDR3 nucleotides are TGTGCCAGCAGTTACTCTTCGACAGCTAACTATGGCTACACCTTC. This encodes CASSYSSTANYGYTF.